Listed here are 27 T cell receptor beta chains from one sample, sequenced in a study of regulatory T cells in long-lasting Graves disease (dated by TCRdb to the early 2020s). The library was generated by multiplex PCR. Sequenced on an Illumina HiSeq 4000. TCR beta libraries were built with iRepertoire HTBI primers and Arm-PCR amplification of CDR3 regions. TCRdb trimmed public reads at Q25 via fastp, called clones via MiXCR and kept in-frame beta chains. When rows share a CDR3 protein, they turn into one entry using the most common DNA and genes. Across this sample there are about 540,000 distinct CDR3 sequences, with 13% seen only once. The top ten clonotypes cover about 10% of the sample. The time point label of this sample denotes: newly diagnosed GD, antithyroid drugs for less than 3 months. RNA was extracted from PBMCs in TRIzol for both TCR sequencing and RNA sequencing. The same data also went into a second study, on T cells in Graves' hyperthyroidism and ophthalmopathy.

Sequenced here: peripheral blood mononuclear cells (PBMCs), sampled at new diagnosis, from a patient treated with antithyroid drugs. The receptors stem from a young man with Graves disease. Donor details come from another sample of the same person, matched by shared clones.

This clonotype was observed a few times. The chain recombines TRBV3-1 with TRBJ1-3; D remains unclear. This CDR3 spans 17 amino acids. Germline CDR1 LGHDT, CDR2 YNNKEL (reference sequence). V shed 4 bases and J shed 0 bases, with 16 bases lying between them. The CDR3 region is CASSPVPSPFSGNTIYF. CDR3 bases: TGTGCCAGCAGCCCCGTCCCTAGCCCTTTCTCTGGAAACACCATATATTTT.

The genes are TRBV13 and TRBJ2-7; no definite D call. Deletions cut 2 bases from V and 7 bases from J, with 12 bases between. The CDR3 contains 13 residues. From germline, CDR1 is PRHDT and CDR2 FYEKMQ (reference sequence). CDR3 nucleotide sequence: TGTGCCAGCAGCTTAATCTCCTACGAGGAGCAGTACTTC. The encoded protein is CASSLISYEEQYF. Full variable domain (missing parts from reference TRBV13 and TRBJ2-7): AAGVIQSPRHLIKEKRETATLKCYPIPRHDTVYWYQQGPGQDPQFLISFYEKMQSDKGSIPDRFSAQQFSDYHSELNMSSLELGDSALYFCASSLISYEEQYFGPGTRLTVT.

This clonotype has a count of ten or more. Here the CDR3 DNA reads TGTGCCAGCAGCCCCATCAGGGCACAAAATCAGCCCCAGCATTTT. Translation: CASSPIRAQNQPQHF. The genes are TRBV2 and TRBJ1-5, with a possible D match to TRBD1 (5 bases). Germline CDR1 and CDR2: SNHLY and FYNNEI. Trimming removed 6 bases from V and 4 bases from J, with 16 bases in between. The CDR3 runs 15 residues.

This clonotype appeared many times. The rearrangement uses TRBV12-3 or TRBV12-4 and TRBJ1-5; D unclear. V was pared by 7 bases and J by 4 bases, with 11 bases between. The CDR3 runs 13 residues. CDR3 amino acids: CASTPGLNQPQHF. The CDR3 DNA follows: TGTGCCAGCACTCCCGGCCTAAATCAGCCCCAGCATTTT.

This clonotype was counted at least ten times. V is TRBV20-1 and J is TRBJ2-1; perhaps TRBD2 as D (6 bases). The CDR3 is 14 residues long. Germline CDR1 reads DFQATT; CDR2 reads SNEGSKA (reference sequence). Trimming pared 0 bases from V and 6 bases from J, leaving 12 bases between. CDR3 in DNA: TGCAGTGCTAGAGACAGCCGGGGGATCAATGAGCAGTTCTTC. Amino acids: CSARDSRGINEQFF.

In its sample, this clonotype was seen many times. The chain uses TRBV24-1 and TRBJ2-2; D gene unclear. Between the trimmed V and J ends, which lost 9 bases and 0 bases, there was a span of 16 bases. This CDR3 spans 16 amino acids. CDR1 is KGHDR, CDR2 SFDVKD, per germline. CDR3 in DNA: TGTGCCACCCTACGAGAACGCGACACGAACACCGGGGAGCTGTTTTTT. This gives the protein CATLRERDTNTGELFF.

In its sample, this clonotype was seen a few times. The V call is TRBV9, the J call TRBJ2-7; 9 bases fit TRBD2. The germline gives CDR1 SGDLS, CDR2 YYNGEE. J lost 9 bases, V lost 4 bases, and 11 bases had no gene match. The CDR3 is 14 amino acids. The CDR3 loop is CASSTRGSGSLQYF. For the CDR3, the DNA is TGTGCCAGCAGCACCCGGGGTAGCGGGAGTTTGCAGTACTTC.

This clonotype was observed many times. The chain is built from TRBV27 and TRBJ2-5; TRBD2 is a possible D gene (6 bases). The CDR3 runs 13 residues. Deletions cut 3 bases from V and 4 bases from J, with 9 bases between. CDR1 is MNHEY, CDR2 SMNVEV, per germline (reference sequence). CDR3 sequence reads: CASSFFGGETQYF. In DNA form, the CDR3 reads TGTGCCAGCAGTTTCTTCGGGGGAGAGACCCAGTACTTC.

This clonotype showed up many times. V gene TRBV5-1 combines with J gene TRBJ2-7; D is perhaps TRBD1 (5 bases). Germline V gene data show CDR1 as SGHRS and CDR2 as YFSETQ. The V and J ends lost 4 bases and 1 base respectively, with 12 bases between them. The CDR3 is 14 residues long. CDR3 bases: TGCGCCAGCAGCCTCCGGACATCGTCCTACGAGCAGTACTTC. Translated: CASSLRTSSYEQYF.

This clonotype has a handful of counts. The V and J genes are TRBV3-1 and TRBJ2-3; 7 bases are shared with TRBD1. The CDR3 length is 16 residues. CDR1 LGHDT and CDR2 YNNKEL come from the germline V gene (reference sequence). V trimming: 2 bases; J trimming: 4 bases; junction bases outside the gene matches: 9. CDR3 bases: TGTGCCAGCAGCCAACAAGAGGGGGCGAGCCCAGATACGCAGTATTTT. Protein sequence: CASSQQEGASPDTQYF.

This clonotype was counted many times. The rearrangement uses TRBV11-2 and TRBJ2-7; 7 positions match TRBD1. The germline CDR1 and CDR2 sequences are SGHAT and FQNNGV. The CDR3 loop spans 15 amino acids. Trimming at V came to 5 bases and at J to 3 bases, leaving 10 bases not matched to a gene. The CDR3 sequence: CASSTRTGYFYEQYF. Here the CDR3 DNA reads TGTGCCAGCAGCACCCGGACAGGTTACTTCTACGAGCAGTACTTC.

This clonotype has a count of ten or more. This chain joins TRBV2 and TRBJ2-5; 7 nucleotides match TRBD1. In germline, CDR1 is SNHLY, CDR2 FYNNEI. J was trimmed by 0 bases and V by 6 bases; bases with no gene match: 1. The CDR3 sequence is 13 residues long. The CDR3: CASRGTDQETQYF. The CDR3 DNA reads TGTGCCAGCAGAGGGACAGACCAAGAGACCCAGTACTTC. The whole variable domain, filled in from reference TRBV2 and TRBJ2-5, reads EPEVTQTPSHQVTQMGQEVILRCVPISNHLYFYWYRQILGQKVEFLVSFYNNEISEKSEIFDDQFSVERPDGSNFTLKIRSTKLEDSAMYFCASRGTDQETQYFGPGTRLLVL.

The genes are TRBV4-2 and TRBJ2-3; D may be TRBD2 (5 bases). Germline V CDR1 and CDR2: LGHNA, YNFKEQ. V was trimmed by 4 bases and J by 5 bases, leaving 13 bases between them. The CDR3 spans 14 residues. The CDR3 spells CASSPEGGKDTQYF. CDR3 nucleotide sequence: TGTGCCAGCAGCCCAGAGGGCGGAAAAGATACGCAGTATTTT.

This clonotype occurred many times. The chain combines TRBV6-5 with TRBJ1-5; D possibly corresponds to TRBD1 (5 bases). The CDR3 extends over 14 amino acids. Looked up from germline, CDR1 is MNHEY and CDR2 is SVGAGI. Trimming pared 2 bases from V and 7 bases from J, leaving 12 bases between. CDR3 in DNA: TGTGCCAGCAGTTACGTGGGCCGGGGGCAGCCCCAGCATTTT. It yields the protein CASSYVGRGQPQHF.

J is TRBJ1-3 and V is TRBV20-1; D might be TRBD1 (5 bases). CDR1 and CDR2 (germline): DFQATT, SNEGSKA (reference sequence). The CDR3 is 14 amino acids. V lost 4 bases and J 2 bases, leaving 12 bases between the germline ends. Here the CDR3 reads CSATFGAPGNTIYF. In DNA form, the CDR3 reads TGCAGTGCTACTTTTGGGGCTCCTGGAAACACCATATATTTT.

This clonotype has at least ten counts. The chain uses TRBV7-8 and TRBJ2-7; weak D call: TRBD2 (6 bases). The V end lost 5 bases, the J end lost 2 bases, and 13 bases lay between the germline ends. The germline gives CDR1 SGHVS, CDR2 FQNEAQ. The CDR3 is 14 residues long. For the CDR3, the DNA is TGTGCCAGCAGCCCCCCGGACTACACCTACGAGCAGTACTTC. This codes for CASSPPDYTYEQYF.

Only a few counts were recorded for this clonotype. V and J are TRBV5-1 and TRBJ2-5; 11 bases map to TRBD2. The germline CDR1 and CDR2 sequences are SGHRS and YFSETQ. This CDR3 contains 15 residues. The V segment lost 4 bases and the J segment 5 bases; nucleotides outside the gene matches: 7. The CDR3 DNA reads TGCGCCAGCAGCCCATTAGCGGGAGGGTCGGAGACCCAGTACTTC. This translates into CASSPLAGGSETQYF. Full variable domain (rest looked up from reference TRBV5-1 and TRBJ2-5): KAGVTQTPRYLIKTRGQQVTLSCSPISGHRSVSWYQQTPGQGLQFLFEYFSETQRNKGNFPGRFSGRQFSNSRSEMNVSTLELGDSALYLCASSPLAGGSETQYFGPGTRLLVL.

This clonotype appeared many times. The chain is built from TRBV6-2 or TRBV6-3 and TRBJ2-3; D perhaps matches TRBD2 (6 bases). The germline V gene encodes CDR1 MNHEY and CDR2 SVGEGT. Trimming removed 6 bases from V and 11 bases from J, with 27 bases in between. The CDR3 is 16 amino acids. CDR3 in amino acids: CASRDYGGATTIGQYF. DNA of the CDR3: TGTGCCAGCAGGGACTATGGTGGGGCCACTACAATCGGGCAGTATTTT.

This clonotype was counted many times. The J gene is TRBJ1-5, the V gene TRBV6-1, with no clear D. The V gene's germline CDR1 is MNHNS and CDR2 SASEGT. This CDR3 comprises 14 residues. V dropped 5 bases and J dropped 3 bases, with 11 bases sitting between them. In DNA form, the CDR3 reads TGTGCCAGCAGTCTCGGCCGGAACAATCAGCCCCAGCATTTT. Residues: CASSLGRNNQPQHF.

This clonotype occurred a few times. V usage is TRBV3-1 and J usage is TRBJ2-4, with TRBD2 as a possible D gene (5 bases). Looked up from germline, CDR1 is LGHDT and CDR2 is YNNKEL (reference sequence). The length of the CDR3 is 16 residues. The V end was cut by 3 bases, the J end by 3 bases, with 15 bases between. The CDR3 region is CASSQSELGDKNIQYF. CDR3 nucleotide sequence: TGTGCCAGCAGCCAGTCAGAGCTCGGGGACAAAAACATTCAGTACTTC.

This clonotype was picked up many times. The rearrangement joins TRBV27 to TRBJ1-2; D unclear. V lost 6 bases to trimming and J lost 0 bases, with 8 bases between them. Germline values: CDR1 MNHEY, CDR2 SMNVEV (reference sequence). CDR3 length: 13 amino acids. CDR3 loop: CASRRGSNYGYTF. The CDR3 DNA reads TGTGCCAGCAGACGGGGTTCTAACTATGGCTACACCTTC.

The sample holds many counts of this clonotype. The CDR3 protein is CAISEPGGREQYF. As DNA, the CDR3 is TGTGCCATCAGTGAGCCGGGAGGACGCGAGCAGTACTTC. The V call is TRBV10-3, the J call TRBJ2-7; 7 nucleotides align to TRBD2. The CDR3 is 13 amino acids. V trimming: 2 bases; J trimming: 6 bases; junction bases outside the gene matches: 4. The V gene's germline CDR1 is ENHRY and CDR2 SYGVKD.

The CDR3 spells CASSLLVFTGELFF. The CDR3 DNA reads TGCGCCAGCAGCCTCCTAGTTTTCACCGGGGAGCTGTTTTTT. The V and J genes are TRBV4-1 and TRBJ2-2, with D unclear. The CDR3 extends over 14 amino acids. In germline, CDR1 is MGHRA, CDR2 YSYEKL. Trimming took 4 bases from V and 4 from J, leaving 10 bases between them.

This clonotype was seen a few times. In DNA form, the CDR3 reads TGTGCCAGCAGCTTAGTTCGGGGCGTGGAGACCCAGTACTTC. Amino acid sequence: CASSLVRGVETQYF. The chain employs TRBV6-1 and TRBJ2-5; tentatively, D is TRBD1 or TRBD2 (5 bases each). This CDR3 is built from 14 residues. Germline V lookup: CDR1 MNHNS, CDR2 SASEGT. The V and J ends lost 6 bases and 5 bases respectively, with 16 bases between them.

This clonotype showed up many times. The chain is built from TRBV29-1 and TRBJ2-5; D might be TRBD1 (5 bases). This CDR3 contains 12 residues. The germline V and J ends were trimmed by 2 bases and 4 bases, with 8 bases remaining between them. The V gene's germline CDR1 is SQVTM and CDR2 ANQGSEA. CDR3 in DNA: TGCAGCGTTGAACCGACAGCAGAGACCCAGTACTTC. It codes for CSVEPTAETQYF.

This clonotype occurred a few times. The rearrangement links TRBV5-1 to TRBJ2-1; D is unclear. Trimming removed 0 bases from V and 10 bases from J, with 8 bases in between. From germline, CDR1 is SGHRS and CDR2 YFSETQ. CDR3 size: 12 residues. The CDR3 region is CASSLGPPEQFF. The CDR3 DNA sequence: TGCGCCAGCAGCTTGGGGCCGCCCGAGCAGTTCTTC. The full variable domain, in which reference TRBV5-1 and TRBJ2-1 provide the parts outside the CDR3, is KAGVTQTPRYLIKTRGQQVTLSCSPISGHRSVSWYQQTPGQGLQFLFEYFSETQRNKGNFPGRFSGRQFSNSRSEMNVSTLELGDSALYLCASSLGPPEQFFGPGTRLTVL.

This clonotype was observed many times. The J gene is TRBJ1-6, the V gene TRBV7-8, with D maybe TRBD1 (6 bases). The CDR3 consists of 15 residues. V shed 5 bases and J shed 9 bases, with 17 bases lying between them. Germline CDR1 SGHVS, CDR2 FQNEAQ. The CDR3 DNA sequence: TGTGCCAGCAGCCGACAGGTCGGGCCGGCTTCACCCCTCCACTTT. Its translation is CASSRQVGPASPLHF.